The 9 T cell receptor beta chains listed next were all sequenced from one sample in a study of Graves' ophthalmopathy and Graves' hyperthyroidism. RNA transcripts were the template, and TCR beta CDR3 regions were amplified from them. First-round RT-PCR used HTBI primers; second-round multiplex PCR followed. TCRdb passed the multiplex PCR reads through MiXCR, listing each CDR3 protein once. The data hold fewer than 650,000 distinct CDR3 sequences, with about a fifth observed a single time. Sequencing input: peripheral blood. The receptors here all came from a woman younger than 35 with stable Graves' hyperthyroidism. Some clones in this sample may be carry-over from other donors' samples.

Only one count was recorded for this clonotype. For the CDR3, the DNA is TGTGCCAGCACCCACGGACCCGAGGACTATGGCTACACCTTC. Translating it yields CASTHGPEDYGYTF. The rearrangement uses TRBV7-2 and TRBJ1-2, with D unresolved. This CDR3 has 14 residues. CDR1 is SGHTA, CDR2 FQGNSA, per germline. Trimming removed 7 bases from V and 3 bases from J, with 15 bases in between.

This clonotype was observed many times. The chain uses TRBV12-3 or TRBV12-4 and TRBJ1-5; 11 bases line up with TRBD1. The CDR3 is made up of 14 amino acids. The V and J ends lost 5 bases and 9 bases, in that order; junction bases with no gene match: 6. The CDR3, as DNA: TGTGCCAGCAGTCTAAGGACAGGGGGCCTGCCCCAGCATTTT. This gives the protein CASSLRTGGLPQHF.

This clonotype was counted only a few times. The rearrangement uses TRBV11-2 and TRBJ2-4; tentative D call: TRBD2 (5 bases). The CDR3 contains 14 residues. Deletions cut 2 bases from V and 6 bases from J, with 11 bases between. From germline, CDR1 is SGHAT and CDR2 FQNNGV. The DNA of the CDR3 is TGTGCCAGCAGCTTATCGGACTCACTAAACATTCAGTACTTC. This gives the protein CASSLSDSLNIQYF.

This clonotype was seen repeatedly, ten times or more. J is TRBJ2-2 and V is TRBV6-2 or TRBV6-3; TRBD2 matches 14 bases. The CDR3 runs 18 residues. V shed 0 bases, J shed 3 bases, and the junction held 3 bases outside the gene matches. Germline CDR1 reads MNHEY; CDR2 reads SVGEGT. The CDR3: CASSYSGTSGGYTGELFF. In nucleotides, the CDR3 is TGTGCCAGCAGTTACTCCGGGACTAGCGGGGGATACACCGGGGAGCTGTTTTTT.

The sample holds many counts of this clonotype. The J gene is TRBJ2-7, the V gene TRBV7-9; D is possibly TRBD1 (6 bases). Germline V gene lookup returns CDR1 SEHNR and CDR2 FQNEAQ (reference sequence). The CDR3 extends over 14 amino acids. Trimming shortened V by 1 base and J by 6 bases, and 13 bases separated the two germline ends. The CDR3 protein is CASSLGNSRGEQYF. In DNA, the CDR3 is TGTGCCAGCAGCTTAGGGAACAGCAGGGGCGAGCAGTACTTC.

This clonotype was recorded at least ten times. V is TRBV15 and J is TRBJ1-1; 8 bases match TRBD1. CDR3 length: 13 residues. CDR1 is LNHNV and CDR2 is YYDKDF in the germline V gene (reference sequence). J gave up 9 bases and V 5 bases, and 8 bases lay outside the gene matches. CDR3 sequence reads: CATSGSDRGKAFF. The DNA of the CDR3 is TGTGCCACCAGCGGTAGCGACAGGGGAAAAGCTTTCTTT.

This clonotype was seen many times. This chain joins TRBV6-1 and TRBJ2-1; 12 bases align to TRBD2. Unmatched junction bases numbered 5, after V lost 5 bases and J lost 6 bases. The V gene's germline CDR1 is MNHNS and CDR2 SASEGT. This CDR3 is built from 15 residues. CDR3 amino acids: CASSLAGGQGNEQFF. In DNA, the CDR3 is TGTGCCAGCAGTCTAGCGGGGGGGCAGGGCAATGAGCAGTTCTTC.

The genes are TRBV25-1 and TRBJ1-1; 9 positions agree with TRBD1. The length of the CDR3 is 15 residues. V was pared by 3 bases and J by 3 bases, with 5 bases of the junction left unmatched. Per germline, CDR1 MGHDK and CDR2 SYGVNS. The CDR3 here is CASSEPGQGDTEAFF. The CDR3 DNA reads as TGTGCCAGCAGTGAGCCGGGACAGGGTGACACTGAAGCTTTCTTT.

This clonotype occurred many times. V gene TRBV28 combines with J gene TRBJ2-7, with D uncertain. V shed 2 bases and J shed 0 bases, with 8 bases lying between them. CDR3 length equals 14 residues. From germline, CDR1 is MDHEN and CDR2 SYDVKM. The CDR3: CASSLSWSSYEQYF. CDR3 DNA sequence: TGTGCCAGCAGTTTAAGCTGGAGCTCCTACGAGCAGTACTTC.